This T cell receptor beta chain was identified in a study of blood T cell dynamics during melanoma immunotherapy (dated by TCRdb to about 2020). A note on the overall study: All patients had metastatic melanoma and were given first-line pembrolizumab or nivolumab plus ipilimumab as standard of care in the United Kingdom. Peripheral T cell receptor repertoires of metastatic melanoma patients were profiled before and after one cycle of checkpoint inhibitor therapy to find early correlates of response. A training cohort was formed from consecutive patients, and a further independent group of patients from the same centre was pooled into an external validation set. What the study reported, not specific to this receptor: The study was unable to establish whether the T cell clones driving the repertoire changes were melanoma-specific or instead reflected general immune activation. The relatively small sample size was recognized as a factor that could limit how well the results generalize. Patients who later achieved disease control showed a bifurcated PBMC repertoire reorganization at W3, with increased clonality or increased diversity, unlike progressors.

The sample's time point label, decoded: week 3, after first cycle of checkpoint inhibitor. Blood was sampled before treatment (T0) and at week 3 (W3), after the first cycle of checkpoint blockade. Except for a couple of patients with rapid clinical progression, response was assessed 12 weeks after the first infusion by RECIST 1.1; disease control meant complete response, partial response or stable disease. Patients were not eligible if they had prior systemic cancer treatment, concomitant immunosuppressant therapy or synchronous other active malignancies. Both bulk PBMC and plasma cell-free DNA were sequenced for TCR beta so that circulating cells and T cell turnover could be tracked. Lymphoprep and SepMate tubes were used to isolate PBMC from blood, and red cell lysis was then performed. QIAamp DNA Blood Mini kits were used to extract DNA from PBMC and from sorted T cell subsets. About this clone itself: Its antigen is still unknown. Base qualities are not at hand, and no much larger clone is one base apart.

For every bulk PBMC sample, a fixed 350 ng of DNA was loaded. TCR beta CDR3 sequences were amplified from genomic DNA with the immunoSEQ TCRb Assay kit following manufacturer instructions. The KAPA Library Quantification Kit for Illumina platforms was used to quantify the pooled libraries by qPCR. Pooled libraries were sequenced on an Illumina NextSeq 500, clustered at roughly 0.6-1.1 pM. Per the original workflow: The TCR data were analyzed using immunoSEQ ANALYZER and the R LymphoSeq package. A rearrangement efficiency score was calculated as productive divided by the sum of productive and non-productive CDR3 sequences. Clonality was assessed using the Gini coefficient and diversity using the Renyi index at alpha=1, with pairwise comparisons between timepoints within each patient. In LymphoSeq, clonal relatedness was computed using an edit distance of 3, and repertoire similarity was computed using the Bhattacharyya coefficient. To classify response, a linear discriminant analysis based on week-3 changes in clonality and diversity was built using the R MASS and caret packages. The immuneACCESS repertoire file appears here via TCRdb, limited to in-frame rearrangements. These files lack a portion of the clones; in checked studies, under half of the deficit traces to unresolved V genes, and the cause of the others is not known. V and J calls and clone size are as listed in that table; D and trimming were resolved from the DNA. The table for this sample lists about 8,000 clones; approximately 80% of them were counted only once. In total, the top ten clones hold roughly 15% of the sample.

This sample comprised blood, obtained from a patient treated with checkpoint blockade. The sequence derives from a human donor with melanoma.

The CDR3 here reads CASSLPLITPGQSSYNEQFF. Here is the DNA: TGCGCCAGCAGTCTTCCACTAATAACCCCGGGACAGAGCTCCTACAATGAGCAGTTCTTC. The rearranged chain carries TRBV4-1 and TRBJ2-1; 7 of the junction bases match TRBD1. Looking up the germline V gene yields CDR1 MGHRA and CDR2 YSYEKL. V is cut back by 6 bases and J by 0 bases, with 20 bases in the junction unmatched. Taken from cysteine to phenylalanine, the CDR3 has 20 residues. Just the 60-base CDR3 DNA is kept, in frame starting at base 1.